What follows are 28 T cell receptor beta chains derived from one specimen sequenced in a study of T cell clonotyping in hematopoietic cell transplantation. Here immunoSEQ multiplex PCR was the method, and the copy in TCRdb shows in-frame clones only, minus some. The data contain approximately 8,800 clones, around 80% of them singletons. Sequencing was performed on PBMCs, taken at the time of graft-versus-host disease after allogeneic stem cell transplant. The receptors were sampled from a male patient aged 60 to 75 who had an allogeneic stem cell transplant from an unrelated donor, so the T cells may come from the graft donor. Some clones in this sample may be carry-over from other donors' samples.

This rearrangement joins TRBV29-1 to TRBJ2-2, with D possibly being TRBD1 or TRBD2 (5 bases each). Germline CDR1 reads SQVTM; CDR2 reads ANQGSEA. The CDR3 has 11 amino acids. Trimming shortened V by 4 bases and J by 6 bases, and 6 bases separated the two germline ends. The CDR3 loop is CSVGGAGELFF. Here the CDR3 DNA reads TGCAGCGTTGGAGGGGCCGGGGAGCTGTTTTTT.

CDR3: CASSLDGRGNTEAFF. In nucleotides, the CDR3 is TGTGCCAGCAGCCTTGACGGGAGAGGGAACACTGAAGCTTTCTTT. The chain combines TRBV9 with TRBJ1-1; D is ambiguous. V was cut by 4 bases and J by 1 base, with 14 bases left in between. This CDR3 spans 15 amino acids. Per germline, CDR1 SGDLS and CDR2 YYNGEE.

This clone has just a few counts. This rearrangement joins TRBV11-2 to TRBJ2-7; no definite D call. Germline CDR1 and CDR2: SGHAT and FQNNGV. This CDR3 is built from 16 residues. V lost 5 bases and J lost 2, with 19 bases in between. CDR3 coding DNA: TGTGCCAGCAGCCATAACAGTAGGCTACCTACCTACGAGCAGTACTTC. Translating gives CASSHNSRLPTYEQYF.

This clone has just one count. This chain connects TRBV19 to TRBJ2-4, with 8 bases aligning to TRBD2. Trimming cost V 0 bases and J 6 bases; bases outside gene matches: 7. Germline V gives CDR1 LNHDA, CDR2 SQIVND (reference sequence). This CDR3 is built from 16 residues. Here the CDR3 DNA reads TGTGCCAGTAGTATAGAAGGTAGCGGGGTGGCAAACATTCAGTACTTC. It yields the protein CASSIEGSGVANIQYF.

The chain recombines TRBV6-6 with TRBJ1-6; D is uncertain. CDR3 length: 15 amino acids. In germline, CDR1 is MNHNY, CDR2 SVGAGI (reference sequence). V shed 6 bases and J shed 2 bases, with 11 bases lying between them. In DNA, the CDR3 is TGTGCCAGCAGAGCACCCAACCCCTATAATTCACCCCTCCACTTT. The encoded protein is CASRAPNPYNSPLHF.

The chain is built from TRBV18 and TRBJ2-1, with 7 positions matching TRBD2. The CDR3 consists of 15 residues. The germline V gene has CDR1 KGHSH and CDR2 LQKENI. V dropped 2 bases and J dropped 5; count of bases not matched to a gene: 6. CDR3 nucleotide sequence: TGTGCCAGCTCACCAGTGACTAGCAGGGACAATGAGCAGTTCTTC. Its protein product is CASSPVTSRDNEQFF.

The chain carries TRBV29-1 and TRBJ2-7; 9 bases are a match to TRBD2. The V segment lost 6 bases and the J segment 0 bases; nucleotides outside the gene matches: 9. The germline V gene encodes CDR1 SQVTM and CDR2 ANQGSEA. The length of the CDR3 is 15 residues. The CDR3 reads CSVATSGDSSYEQYF. The CDR3 bases are TGCAGCGTGGCGACTAGCGGAGACAGCTCCTACGAGCAGTACTTC.

The chain employs TRBV7-2 and TRBJ1-5, with TRBD1 matching over 8 bases. Germline V gene sequence: CDR1 SGHTA, CDR2 FQGNSA. The V and J ends lost 5 bases and 0 bases, in that order; junction bases with no gene match: 6. This CDR3 has 16 residues. CDR3 DNA sequence: TGTGCCAGCAGCCCCCTGACAGGGGTTAGCAATCAGCCCCAGCATTTT. As protein: CASSPLTGVSNQPQHF.

The chain links TRBV5-1 to TRBJ2-3; 9 nucleotides line up with TRBD1. Germline-derived CDR1 and CDR2 are SGHRS and YFSETQ. The CDR3 runs 18 residues. With V trimmed by 4 bases and J by 5 bases, 17 bases remained unmatched. The chain's CDR3 is CASSPRTGTGFGIDTQYF. The CDR3, as DNA: TGCGCCAGCAGCCCCCGGACCGGGACAGGGTTTGGAATAGATACGCAGTATTTT.

This chain links TRBV4-3 with TRBJ1-2; D not resolved. In germline, CDR1 is LGHNA, CDR2 YSLEER. The V end was cut by 4 bases, the J end by 3 bases, with 9 bases between. This CDR3 is built from 13 residues. The CDR3 bases are TGCGCCAGCAGCCGGTCTCAGGACTATGGCTACACCTTC. This sequence encodes CASSRSQDYGYTF.

The chain combines TRBV7-2 with TRBJ1-2; 8 bases align to TRBD1. The V and J ends lost 4 bases and 7 bases, in that order; junction bases with no gene match: 11. The CDR3 loop spans 15 amino acids. Germline values: CDR1 SGHTA, CDR2 FQGNSA. The CDR3 bases are TGTGCCAGCAGCTCTGCAGACGACAGGGGTAGTGGCTACACCTTC. Protein sequence: CASSSADDRGSGYTF.

This clone has only one observation. The chain has TRBV30 and TRBJ2-3; possibly TRBD1 for D (5 bases). In germline, CDR1 is GTSNPN, CDR2 SVGIG (reference sequence). With 1 base removed from V and 4 bases from J, the gap between germline ends came to 9 bases. This CDR3 has 13 residues. Written as DNA, the CDR3 is TGTGCCTGGAGTGGGGGCAGGCCAGATACGCAGTATTTT. It is translated as CAWSGGRPDTQYF.

This clone was counted a few times. The J gene is TRBJ1-1, the V gene TRBV4-1, with no clear D. Germline CDR1 and CDR2: MGHRA and YSYEKL. The V end was cut by 3 bases, the J end by 0 bases, with 5 bases between. This CDR3 is built from 13 residues. CDR3 loop: CASSQKMNTEAFF. Written as DNA, the CDR3 is TGCGCCAGCAGCCAGAAGATGAACACTGAAGCTTTCTTT.

In DNA, the CDR3 is TGTGCCAGCAGTGAAGTTTACTCACTAGCTGGGGCCAACGTCCTGACTTTC. Its translation is CASSEVYSLAGANVLTF. The chain has TRBV6-1 and TRBJ2-6; a weak D match, TRBD2 (5 bases). The V end was cut by 1 base, the J end by 2 bases, with 12 bases between. This CDR3 is 17 amino acids long. CDR1 and CDR2 (germline): MNHNS, SASEGT.

The V call is TRBV11-2, the J call TRBJ2-3, with TRBD2 identical over 9 bases. This CDR3 contains 16 residues. J lost 4 bases, V lost 1 base, and 6 bases had no gene match. Looked up from germline, CDR1 is SGHAT and CDR2 is FQNNGV. As DNA, the CDR3 is TGTGCCAGCAGCTTAGGGACTAGCGATTTGGCAGATACGCAGTATTTT. It specifies CASSLGTSDLADTQYF.

The chain combines TRBV7-6 with TRBJ2-7, with TRBD2 identical over 10 bases. The CDR3 contains 16 residues. Germline lookup yields CDR1 SGHVS and CDR2 FNYEAQ. The V segment lost 5 bases and the J segment 0 bases; nucleotides outside the gene matches: 7. This chain's CDR3 is CASSTDSGGFSYEQYF. The CDR3 DNA reads TGTGCCAGCAGCACAGATAGCGGGGGGTTCTCCTACGAGCAGTACTTC.

The chain is built from TRBV29-1 and TRBJ2-5; no definite D call. This CDR3 is built from 12 residues. The V end was cut by 4 bases, the J end by 1 base, with 7 bases between. Germline CDR1 SQVTM, CDR2 ANQGSEA. CDR3 loop: CSVAVIQETQYF. Written as DNA, the CDR3 is TGCAGCGTTGCGGTGATCCAAGAGACCCAGTACTTC.

V usage is TRBV7-6 and J usage is TRBJ2-7, with 9 bases that match TRBD2. CDR3 length: 15 residues. The V gene's germline CDR1 is SGHVS and CDR2 FNYEAQ. Trimming removed 5 bases from V and 3 bases from J; junction bases left unmatched: 8. Written as DNA, the CDR3 is TGTGCCAGCAGCCCCCAGCCAGCGGGGGGCTACGAGCAGTACTTC. This translates into CASSPQPAGGYEQYF.

The chain couples TRBV10-3 to TRBJ1-1; TRBD1 might be the D (6 bases). The V end was cut by 6 bases, the J end by 3 bases, with 11 bases between. This CDR3 comprises 13 residues. Per the germline V gene, CDR1 is ENHRY and CDR2 is SYGVKD. DNA of the CDR3: TGTGCCATCAGGCGGGGGCAAGACACTGAAGCTTTCTTT. Its protein is CAIRRGQDTEAFF.

The V gene is TRBV6-1, the J gene TRBJ2-2, with D possibly matching TRBD2 (5 bases). Looked up from germline, CDR1 is MNHNS and CDR2 is SASEGT. The CDR3 is 13 residues long. V shed 6 bases and J shed 4 bases, with 9 bases lying between them. The CDR3 loop is CASSGVGTGELFF. The CDR3 region has the DNA TGTGCCAGCAGCGGGGTTGGCACCGGGGAGCTGTTTTTT.

The chain combines TRBV7-2 with TRBJ2-6, with 8 bases lining up with TRBD2. V lost 2 bases to trimming and J lost 0 bases; unmatched junction nucleotides: 9. CDR1 and CDR2 (germline): SGHTA, FQGNSA. This CDR3 spans 19 amino acids. In DNA, the CDR3 is TGTGCCAGCAGCTTAATCAGCGGGGGAACCTTCTCTGGGGCCAACGTCCTGACTTTC. Translation gives CASSLISGGTFSGANVLTF.

The chain uses TRBV9 and TRBJ1-6, with D unclear. The V and J ends lost 0 bases and 9 bases respectively, with 7 bases between them. The V gene's germline CDR1 is SGDLS and CDR2 YYNGEE. This CDR3 is built from 13 residues. CDR3 in amino acids: CASSVETASPLHF. In DNA, the CDR3 is TGTGCCAGCAGCGTAGAAACGGCTTCACCCCTCCACTTT.

This clone was picked up one time. V gene TRBV7-2 combines with J gene TRBJ1-4, with D maybe TRBD1 (5 bases). Germline V gene lookup returns CDR1 SGHTA and CDR2 FQGNSA. This CDR3 region has 13 residues. Trimming removed 6 bases at V and 2 bases at J, with 7 bases between. CDR3 region: CASRWGTNEKLFF. CDR3 coding DNA: TGTGCCAGCAGATGGGGGACTAATGAAAAACTGTTTTTT.

V gene TRBV29-1 combines with J gene TRBJ1-5; D remains unclear. The germline V gene encodes CDR1 SQVTM and CDR2 ANQGSEA. The V and J ends lost 4 bases and 5 bases respectively, with 12 bases between them. This CDR3 has 13 residues. CDR3 DNA: TGCAGCGTTGGTTCCGGTTATGATCAGCCCCAGCATTTT. As protein: CSVGSGYDQPQHF.

V gene TRBV2 combines with J gene TRBJ1-1; D not resolved. CDR1 is SNHLY and CDR2 is FYNNEI in the germline V gene. The length of the CDR3 is 14 residues. Trimming shortened V by 5 bases and J by 1 base, and 11 bases separated the two germline ends. CDR3 loop: CASSFDGENTEAFF. CDR3 nucleotide sequence: TGTGCCAGCAGTTTCGACGGAGAGAACACTGAAGCTTTCTTT.

This clone was detected once. This chain connects TRBV4-1 to TRBJ2-3; tentative D call: TRBD2 (7 bases). This CDR3 contains 15 residues. The ends were cut back, 2 bases at V and 5 bases at J, with 14 bases in the middle. The germline CDR1 and CDR2 sequences are MGHRA and YSYEKL. CDR3 amino acids: CASSQLGGPLDTQYF. In nucleotides, the CDR3 is TGCGCCAGCAGCCAACTGGGGGGGCCTTTAGATACGCAGTATTTT.

The chain employs TRBV19 and TRBJ1-1; no definite D call. Germline V lookup: CDR1 LNHDA, CDR2 SQIVND (reference sequence). This CDR3 comprises 12 residues. V was shortened by 5 bases and J by 3 bases, with 7 bases between the two germline ends. CDR3 bases: TGTGCCAGTAGTCCAAGGGACACTGAAGCTTTCTTT. This gives the protein CASSPRDTEAFF.

J is TRBJ1-2 and V is TRBV6-1; D unresolved. The CDR3 extends over 12 amino acids. Germline V gene lookup returns CDR1 MNHNS and CDR2 SASEGT. V shed 6 bases and J shed 1 base, with 6 bases lying between them. This CDR3 reads CASSPGNYGYTF. The DNA for the CDR3 is TGTGCCAGCAGCCCCGGTAACTATGGCTACACCTTC.